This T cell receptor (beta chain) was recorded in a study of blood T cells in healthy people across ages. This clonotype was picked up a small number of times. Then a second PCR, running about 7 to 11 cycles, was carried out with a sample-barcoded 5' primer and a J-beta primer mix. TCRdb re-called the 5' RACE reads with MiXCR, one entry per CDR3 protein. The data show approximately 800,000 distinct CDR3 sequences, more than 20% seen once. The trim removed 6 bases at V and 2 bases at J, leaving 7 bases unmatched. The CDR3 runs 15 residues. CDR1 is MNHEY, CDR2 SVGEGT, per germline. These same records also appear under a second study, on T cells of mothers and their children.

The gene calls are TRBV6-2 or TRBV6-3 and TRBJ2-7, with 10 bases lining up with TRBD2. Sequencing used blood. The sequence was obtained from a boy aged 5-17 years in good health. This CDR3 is CASRRSAGGPYEQYF. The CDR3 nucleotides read TGTGCCAGCAGACGCTCAGCGGGAGGGCCCTACGAGCAGTACTTC.